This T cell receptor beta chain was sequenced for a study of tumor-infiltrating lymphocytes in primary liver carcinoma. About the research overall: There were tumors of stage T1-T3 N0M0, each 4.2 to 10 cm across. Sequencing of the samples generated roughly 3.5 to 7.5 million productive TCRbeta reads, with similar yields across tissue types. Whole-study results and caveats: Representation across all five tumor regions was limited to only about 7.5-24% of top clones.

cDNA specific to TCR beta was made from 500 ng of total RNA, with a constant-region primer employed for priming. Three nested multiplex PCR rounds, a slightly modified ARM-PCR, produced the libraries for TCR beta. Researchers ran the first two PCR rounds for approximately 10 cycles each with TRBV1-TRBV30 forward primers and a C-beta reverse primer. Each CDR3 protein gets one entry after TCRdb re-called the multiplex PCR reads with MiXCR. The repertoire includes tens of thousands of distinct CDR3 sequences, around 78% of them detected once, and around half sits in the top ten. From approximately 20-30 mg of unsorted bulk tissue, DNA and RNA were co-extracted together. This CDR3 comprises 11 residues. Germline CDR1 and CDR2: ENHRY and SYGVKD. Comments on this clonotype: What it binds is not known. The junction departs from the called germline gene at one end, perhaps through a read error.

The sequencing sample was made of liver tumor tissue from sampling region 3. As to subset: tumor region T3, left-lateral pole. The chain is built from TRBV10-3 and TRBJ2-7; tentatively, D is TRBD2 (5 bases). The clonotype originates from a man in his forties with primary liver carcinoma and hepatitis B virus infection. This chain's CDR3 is CATSEGNKQYF. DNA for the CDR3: TGTGCCACGTCCGAGGGAAACAAGCAATACTTC.